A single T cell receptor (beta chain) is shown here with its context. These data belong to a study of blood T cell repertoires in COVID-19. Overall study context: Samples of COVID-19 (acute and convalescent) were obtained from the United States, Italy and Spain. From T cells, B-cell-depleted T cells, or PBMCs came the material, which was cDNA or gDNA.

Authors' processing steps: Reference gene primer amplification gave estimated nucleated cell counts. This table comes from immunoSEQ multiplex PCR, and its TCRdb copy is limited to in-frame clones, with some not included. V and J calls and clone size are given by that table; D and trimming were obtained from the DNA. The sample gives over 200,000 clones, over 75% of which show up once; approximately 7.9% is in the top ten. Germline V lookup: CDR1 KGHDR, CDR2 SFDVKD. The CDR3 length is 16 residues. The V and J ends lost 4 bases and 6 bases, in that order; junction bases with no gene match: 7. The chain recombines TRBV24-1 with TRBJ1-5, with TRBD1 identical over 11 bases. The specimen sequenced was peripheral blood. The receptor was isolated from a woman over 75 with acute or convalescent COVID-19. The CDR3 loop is CATSDSGQGAGQPQHF. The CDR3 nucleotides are TGTGCCACCAGTGACTCAGGACAGGGGGCCGGTCAGCCCCAGCATTTT.